Following are 6 T cell receptor beta chains from one sample sequenced in a study of T cell changes during pregnancy in multiple sclerosis. The repertoire was sequenced with immunoSEQ multiplex PCR; TCRdb's copy has only in-frame clones and lacks some. The data contain about 70,000 clones, 85% to 95% of them singletons. This specimen consisted of peripheral blood, obtained before pregnancy. The receptors were gathered from a female donor with multiple sclerosis, enrolled in a pregnancy study.

The J gene is TRBJ2-2, the V gene TRBV11-3; 8 nucleotides match TRBD2. This CDR3 spans 16 amino acids. Germline lookup yields CDR1 SGHNT and CDR2 YENEEA. The J segment lost 4 bases and the V segment lost 1 base, leaving 5 bases of the junction unmatched. The CDR3 nucleotides are TGTGCCAGCAGCTTAGGGGCTAGCGGGTTCACCGGGGAGCTGTTTTTT. It yields the protein CASSLGASGFTGELFF.

The table lists this clone with many counts. V and J are TRBV7-2 and TRBJ2-3; 11 positions match TRBD2. The CDR3 runs 15 residues. Germline V gene sequence: CDR1 SGHTA, CDR2 FQGNSA. The J segment lost 5 bases and the V segment lost 0 bases, leaving 1 base of the junction unmatched. The CDR3 sequence is CASSLASGGGDTQYF. In DNA, the CDR3 is TGTGCCAGCAGCTTAGCTAGCGGGGGGGGAGATACGCAGTATTTT. Using reference TRBV7-2 and TRBJ2-3 for the parts outside the CDR3, the full variable domain is GAGVSQSPSNKVTEKGKDVELRCDPISGHTALYWYRQSLGQGLEFLIYFQGNSAPDKSGLPSDRFSAERTGGSVSTLTIQRTQQEDSAVYLCASSLASGGGDTQYFGPGTRLTVL.

CDR3: CASSLSSNEQFF. The CDR3 region has the DNA TGTGCCAGCAGTTTATCCAGCAATGAGCAGTTCTTC. The chain links TRBV27 to TRBJ2-1; D remains ambiguous. The CDR3 loop spans 12 amino acids. Trimming left V 0 bases short and J 6 bases short, with 3 bases between. Looked up from germline, CDR1 is MNHEY and CDR2 is SMNVEV (reference sequence).

This clone was recorded once. The chain carries TRBV4-3 and TRBJ2-7; 11 bases match TRBD2. The CDR3 is made up of 16 amino acids. J lost 3 bases, V lost 3 bases, and 7 bases had no gene match. In germline, CDR1 is LGHNA, CDR2 YSLEER. CDR3 bases: TGCGCCAGCAGCCAGTCTCTAGCGGGGGGCTTCTACGAGCAGTACTTC. It yields the protein CASSQSLAGGFYEQYF.

This chain connects TRBV11-2 to TRBJ2-4; TRBD2 agrees at 10 bases. The CDR3 consists of 17 residues. In germline, CDR1 is SGHAT, CDR2 FQNNGV. Unmatched junction bases numbered 2, after V lost 0 bases and J lost 0 bases. The CDR3 here is CASSLERLAGAKNIQYF. The CDR3 DNA reads TGTGCCAGCAGCTTAGAAAGACTAGCGGGAGCCAAAAACATTCAGTACTTC.

V gene TRBV7-2 combines with J gene TRBJ2-6, with a weak D call TRBD1 (5 bases). With 1 base removed from V and 4 bases from J, the gap between germline ends came to 17 bases. CDR1 is SGHTA, CDR2 FQGNSA, per germline. The CDR3 has 18 amino acids. This CDR3 is CASSLVYQGSTGANVLTF. The CDR3 DNA is TGTGCCAGCAGCTTAGTTTATCAGGGTTCGACCGGGGCCAACGTCCTGACTTTC.